These 7 T cell receptor beta chains share one sample of origin, sequenced in a study of blood T cell repertoires in COVID-19. Sequencing was performed with immunoSEQ multiplex PCR; in TCRdb, only in-frame clones are kept and a portion is missing. The repertoire holds around 170,000 clones, around 84% seen once, with about an eighth in the top ten. Sequencing was done on a sample of peripheral blood. Receptor source: a man aged 30 to 45 with active or convalescent COVID-19.

This chain joins TRBV6-1 and TRBJ1-4; possible D gene TRBD1, 6 bases. The CDR3 extends over 15 amino acids. V was pared by 2 bases and J by 6 bases, with 13 bases between. Germline lookup yields CDR1 MNHNS and CDR2 SASEGT. In DNA form, the CDR3 reads TGTGCCAGCAGTGAACGCTGGGGGCGGGATGAAAAACTGTTTTTT. Translated, it gives CASSERWGRDEKLFF.

The chain has TRBV14 and TRBJ1-1; no clear D. V dropped 1 base and J dropped 11 bases, with 17 bases sitting between them. Germline CDR1 is SGHDN and CDR2 is FVKESK. This CDR3 spans 14 amino acids. The CDR3 DNA reads as TGTGCCAGCAGCCAAGGAGGGCCGTACAGAGGGGCTTTCTTT. It specifies CASSQGGPYRGAFF.

The chain links TRBV9 to TRBJ1-2, with 9 bases lining up with TRBD1. The trim removed 3 bases at V and 4 bases at J, leaving 1 base unmatched. CDR3 size: 13 residues. Germline V lookup: CDR1 SGDLS, CDR2 YYNGEE. This CDR3 is CASSADRGYGYTF. The CDR3 DNA reads as TGTGCCAGCAGCGCGGACAGGGGCTATGGCTACACCTTC.

The J gene is TRBJ1-4, the V gene TRBV6-5, with D uncertain. The CDR3 is 14 residues long. Trimming took off 5 bases at V and 0 bases at J, with 7 bases between the two ends. Germline CDR1 and CDR2: MNHEY and SVGAGI. The CDR3 region has the DNA TGTGCCAGCAGTCGCACGGCAACTAATGAAAAACTGTTTTTT. It specifies CASSRTATNEKLFF.

The chain couples TRBV5-1 to TRBJ2-1, with D perhaps TRBD1 (6 bases). There are 14 residues in the CDR3. Trimming shortened V by 4 bases and J by 3 bases, and 11 bases separated the two germline ends. Germline CDR1 reads SGHRS; CDR2 reads YFSETQ. This CDR3 reads CASSPGDNYNEQFF. The CDR3 DNA reads TGCGCCAGCAGCCCCGGGGACAACTACAATGAGCAGTTCTTC.

This clone was counted between two and nine times. The chain joins TRBV19 to TRBJ1-2; D unresolved. Trimming removed 4 bases from V and 0 bases from J, with 12 bases in between. Per the germline V gene, CDR1 is LNHDA and CDR2 is SQIVND (reference sequence). The CDR3 covers 15 residues. The CDR3 sequence is CASSTNTQANYGYTF. CDR3 DNA: TGTGCCAGTAGTACGAACACTCAGGCTAACTATGGCTACACCTTC.

J is TRBJ2-1 and V is TRBV7-9, with D maybe TRBD2 (7 bases). V lost 3 bases and J lost 2, with 20 bases in between. The germline V gene has CDR1 SEHNR and CDR2 FQNEAQ (reference sequence). This CDR3 has 18 amino acids. DNA of the CDR3: TGTGCCAGCAGCTTCAAGGAGAGGGGGGGCCCCGCCTACAATGAGCAGTTCTTC. Translated: CASSFKERGGPAYNEQFF.